This TCR beta chain was captured in a study of blood T cell repertoires in COVID-19. Whole-study context: Specimens from acute and convalescent COVID-19 originated in the United States, Italy and Spain. In each case, the material was cDNA or gDNA derived from T cells, B-cell-depleted T cells, or PBMCs.

Original handling: Amplified reference gene primers provided the basis for estimating nucleated cell counts. Here immunoSEQ multiplex PCR was the method, and the copy in TCRdb shows in-frame clones only, minus some. D and trimming come from the DNA, and the V and J calls and clone size come from that table. This sample has 61,000 or so clones, with around 80% found just once. Trimming took 3 bases from V and 4 from J, leaving 8 bases between them. The CDR3 sequence is 12 residues long. Per the germline V gene, CDR1 is GTSNPN and CDR2 is SVGIG (reference sequence). The chain carries TRBV30 and TRBJ2-3; no clear D gene. The source is a woman in her 70s with acute or convalescent COVID-19. The specimen sequenced was peripheral blood. CDR3 loop: CAWRESSDTQYF. The CDR3 DNA is TGTGCCTGGAGGGAGTCCTCAGATACGCAGTATTTT.